The rows below give T cell receptor beta chains drawn from one sample of a study of neoadjuvant nivolumab and ipilimumab in lung cancer. TCRdb's table, derived via immunoSEQ multiplex PCR, lists solely in-frame clones and lacks some. The data contain some 20,000 clones, under 85% of them seen just once; the ten biggest clones take up around 8.6%. The source material was tumor tissue, sampled after neoadjuvant nivolumab, alone or with ipilimumab, at or shortly before surgery. These receptors all come from an adult with non-small cell lung cancer. Both conserved end residues are part of each CDR3. A D gene is named only where the DNA matches it firmly. Part of the rows lack a size; the others show once, few, many or a class for expanded clones.

CDR3: CASRRGQGIGEHGYTF
DNA: TGTGCCAGTAGAAGGGGACAGGGGATTGGAGAACATGGCTACACCTTC
length: 16
size: -
J: TRBJ1-2
V: TRBV19
D: TRBD1

CDR3: CASSLKGASREQYF
DNA: TGTGCCAGCAGCTTAAAGGGGGCATCGCGGGAGCAGTACTTC
length: 14
size: few
J: TRBJ2-7
V: TRBV7-2
D: TRBD1

CDR3: CASSLGTVTEAFF
DNA: TGTGCCAGCAGCTTAGGGACAGTCACTGAAGCTTTCTTT
length: 13
size: medium-sized
J: TRBJ1-1
V: TRBV7-6
D: -

CDR3: CASSLEPNTEAFF
DNA: TGTGCCAGCAGCTTAGAACCAAACACTGAAGCTTTCTTT
length: 13
size: -
J: TRBJ1-1
V: TRBV5-4
D: -

CDR3: CASSQGNYGTFGYTF
DNA: TGCGCCAGCAGCCAAGGTAATTACGGGACCTTTGGCTACACCTTC
length: 15
size: -
J: TRBJ1-2
V: TRBV4-3
D: -

CDR3: CASSPQRGETQYF
DNA: TGTGCCAGCAGTCCCCAGCGGGGGGAGACCCAGTACTTC
length: 13
size: -
J: TRBJ2-5
V: TRBV7-2
D: TRBD2

CDR3: CASSQGLAGGPRETQYF
DNA: TGTGCCAGCAGCCAAGGTCTAGCGGGGGGGCCTCGGGAGACCCAGTACTTC
length: 17
size: once
J: TRBJ2-5
V: TRBV14
D: TRBD2

CDR3: CAWSVRSRSSYNSPLHF
DNA: TGTGCCTGGAGTGTACGCTCCAGGAGCTCCTATAATTCACCCCTCCACTTT
length: 17
size: -
J: TRBJ1-6
V: TRBV30
D: -

CDR3: CASSSTLADTQYF
DNA: TGTGCCAGCAGCTCCACTTTGGCAGATACGCAGTATTTT
length: 13
size: -
J: TRBJ2-3
V: TRBV7-3
D: -

CDR3: CANLAQGAIDTQYF
DNA: TGTGCCAACCTAGCGCAGGGGGCGATAGATACGCAGTATTTT
length: 14
size: -
J: TRBJ2-3
V: TRBV2
D: TRBD1

CDR3: CASSAGVLTEAFF
DNA: TGCGCCAGCAGCGCTGGAGTACTAACTGAAGCTTTCTTT
length: 13
size: -
J: TRBJ1-1
V: TRBV5-1
D: -

CDR3: CASSFYPIRAEDTQYF
DNA: TGCGCCAGCAGCTTTTACCCTATCCGGGCGGAAGATACGCAGTATTTT
length: 16
size: -
J: TRBJ2-3
V: TRBV5-1
D: -

CDR3: CASSLTSGYNEQFF
DNA: TGCGCCAGCAGCTTGACTAGCGGCTACAATGAGCAGTTCTTC
length: 14
size: -
J: TRBJ2-1
V: TRBV5-1
D: TRBD2

CDR3: CASSAGQGLRNEKLFF
DNA: TGTGCCAGCAGCGCGGGACAGGGGCTCCGTAATGAAAAACTGTTTTTT
length: 16
size: -
J: TRBJ1-4
V: TRBV9
D: TRBD1

CDR3: CSVASTDTQYF
DNA: TGCAGCGTGGCTAGCACAGATACGCAGTATTTT
length: 11
size: -
J: TRBJ2-3
V: TRBV29-1
D: -

CDR3: CASSSRDRDYGYTF
DNA: TGTGCCAGCAGCAGCCGGGACCGCGACTATGGCTACACCTTC
length: 14
size: -
J: TRBJ1-2
V: TRBV7-9
D: -

CDR3: CASSLGPGGGADTQYF
DNA: TGTGCCAGCAGCCTCGGGCCAGGTGGGGGGGCAGATACGCAGTATTTT
length: 16
size: -
J: TRBJ2-3
V: TRBV11-2
D: TRBD2

CDR3: CASSLGTGIGQKDGYTF
DNA: TGTGCCAGCAGCTTAGGGACAGGGATTGGGCAAAAGGATGGCTACACCTTC
length: 17
size: -
J: TRBJ1-2
V: TRBV7-9
D: TRBD1

CDR3: CASSAQTSGGIYEQYF
DNA: TGTGCCAGCAGCGCCCAGACTAGCGGGGGGATCTACGAGCAGTACTTC
length: 16
size: -
J: TRBJ2-7
V: TRBV9
D: TRBD2

CDR3: CASSQGLNYGYTF
DNA: TGCGCCAGTTCCCAGGGCCTCAACTATGGCTACACCTTC
length: 13
size: -
J: TRBJ1-2
V: TRBV5-1
D: -

CDR3: CASSYPGQGIREQYF
DNA: TGTGCCAGCAGTTATCCGGGACAGGGAATTCGCGAGCAGTACTTC
length: 15
size: -
J: TRBJ2-7
V: TRBV27
D: TRBD1

CDR3: CASSLGRQETQYF
DNA: TGCGCCAGCAGCTTGGGCCGGCAGGAGACCCAGTACTTC
length: 13
size: -
J: TRBJ2-5
V: TRBV5-1
D: -

CDR3: CASSPGGGDTGELFF
DNA: TGTGCCAGCAGCCCCGGAGGGGGGGACACCGGGGAGCTGTTTTTT
length: 15
size: -
J: TRBJ2-2
V: TRBV7-2
D: -

CDR3: CASSLDQAGAREQYF
DNA: TGTGCCAGCAGCTTAGATCAAGCCGGGGCGCGCGAGCAGTACTTC
length: 15
size: -
J: TRBJ2-7
V: TRBV7-2
D: -

CDR3: CASSPPAGSNNEQFF
DNA: TGTGCCAGCTCACCACCGGCGGGTTCCAACAATGAGCAGTTCTTC
length: 15
size: -
J: TRBJ2-1
V: TRBV18
D: -

CDR3: CASSPVPSGISTGELFF
DNA: TGCGCCAGCAGCCCCGTCCCTAGCGGGATTTCCACCGGGGAGCTGTTTTTT
length: 17
size: -
J: TRBJ2-2
V: TRBV4-1
D: TRBD2

CDR3: CASSLKGGGNQPQHF
DNA: TGTGCCAGCAGCTTAAAAGGGGGCGGCAATCAGCCCCAGCATTTT
length: 15
size: -
J: TRBJ1-5
V: TRBV7-2
D: TRBD1

CDR3: CASSLAGTEQYF
DNA: TGTGCCAGCAGTCTAGCGGGGACCGAGCAGTACTTC
length: 12
size: -
J: TRBJ2-7
V: TRBV25-1
D: TRBD2

CDR3: CASSLGEGTGNGYTF
DNA: TGTGCCAGCAGCTTAGGTGAAGGGACAGGGAATGGCTACACCTTC
length: 15
size: -
J: TRBJ1-2
V: TRBV11-3
D: TRBD1

CDR3: CASSGQMNTEAFF
DNA: TGCGCCAGTTCGGGGCAGATGAACACTGAAGCTTTCTTT
length: 13
size: -
J: TRBJ1-1
V: TRBV5-1
D: -

CDR3: CASSPGLAGEQYF
DNA: TGTGCCAGCAGCCCGGGACTAGCGGGCGAGCAGTACTTC
length: 13
size: -
J: TRBJ2-7
V: TRBV7-7
D: TRBD2

CDR3: CASSEGDLGLEKLFF
DNA: TGTGCCAGCAGCGAGGGGGACTTAGGGTTAGAAAAACTGTTTTTT
length: 15
size: once
J: TRBJ1-4
V: TRBV9
D: -

CDR3: CASSSSGQPYEQYF
DNA: TGTGCCAGCTCGTCATCAGGGCAACCCTACGAGCAGTACTTC
length: 14
size: -
J: TRBJ2-7
V: TRBV18
D: -

CDR3: CASSPAGASYGYTF
DNA: TGTGCCAGCTCACCGGCAGGGGCCTCCTATGGCTACACCTTC
length: 14
size: -
J: TRBJ1-2
V: TRBV18
D: -

CDR3: CASSVRQGQGSSSYNEQFF
DNA: TGTGCCAGCAGCGTAAGGCAGGGACAGGGGTCAAGCTCCTACAATGAGCAGTTCTTC
length: 19
size: -
J: TRBJ2-1
V: TRBV9
D: TRBD1

CDR3: CASKWSGANTGELFF
DNA: TGTGCCAGCAAGTGGTCCGGCGCGAACACCGGGGAGCTGTTTTTT
length: 15
size: -
J: TRBJ2-2
V: TRBV2
D: -

CDR3: CASRPPGQGVYGYTF
DNA: TGTGCCAGCAGGCCTCCGGGACAGGGAGTCTATGGCTACACCTTC
length: 15
size: -
J: TRBJ1-2
V: TRBV28
D: TRBD1

CDR3: CASTRTVAYEQYF
DNA: TGCGCCAGCACCCGGACAGTAGCCTACGAGCAGTACTTC
length: 13
size: -
J: TRBJ2-7
V: TRBV10-2
D: -

CDR3: CASSDVYEQYF
DNA: TGTGCCAGCAGTGACGTCTACGAGCAGTACTTC
length: 11
size: -
J: TRBJ2-7
V: TRBV6-5
D: -

CDR3: CASSFSGNTIYF
DNA: TGTGCCAGCAGCTTTTCTGGAAACACCATATATTTT
length: 12
size: few
J: TRBJ1-3
V: TRBV5-6
D: -